Following are 15 T cell receptor beta chains from one sample sequenced in a study of shared clonotypes between healthy human individuals. Profiling relied on immunoSEQ multiplex PCR, and the TCRdb table lists in-frame clones only, not all of them. The sample holds some 470,000 clones; 60% to 85% are singletons and the top ten take 10% to 15%. The sequencing input was PBMCs. These receptors originate from a woman aged 40 to 49 in good health. Some clones in this sample may be carry-over from other donors' samples.

This clone was recorded once. This chain links TRBV5-1 with TRBJ2-2; 8 bases fit TRBD1. This CDR3 has 16 amino acids. V shed 6 bases, J shed 0 bases, and the junction held 7 bases outside the gene matches. CDR1 SGHRS and CDR2 YFSETQ come from the germline V gene. The CDR3, as DNA: TGCGCCAGCACGACAGGGGCCCACGCGAACACCGGGGAGCTGTTTTTT. As protein: CASTTGAHANTGELFF.

This chain joins TRBV10-1 and TRBJ2-1; 8 bases map to TRBD2. The CDR3 consists of 13 residues. V lost 6 bases, J lost 6 bases, and 4 bases stayed unmatched. Germline V gene sequence: CDR1 WNHNN, CDR2 SYGVQD (reference sequence). This chain's CDR3 is CASSPGLVNEQFF. The DNA for the CDR3 is TGCGCCAGCAGCCCGGGACTAGTCAATGAGCAGTTCTTC.

As concerns this clone: Since a far larger clone is one base different, this is likely a read error. Other DNA sequences in this specimen translate into the identical CDR3. The chain uses TRBV30 and TRBJ1-5, with D unclear. This CDR3 is 13 amino acids long. Germline-derived CDR1 and CDR2 are GTSNPN and SVGIG (reference sequence). DNA of the CDR3: TGTGCCTGGAGTGTACAGAGCAACCAGCCCCAGCATTTT. Its protein is CAWSVQSNQPQHF.

This rearrangement joins TRBV11-2 to TRBJ2-7; 7 nucleotides agree with TRBD2. In germline, CDR1 is SGHAT, CDR2 FQNNGV. The CDR3 has 14 residues. V lost 4 bases and J lost 2; bases outside the gene matches: 5. The CDR3 DNA reads TGTGCCAGCAGCTCGGCCCGGGGGGCCTACGAGCAGTACTTC. As protein: CASSSARGAYEQYF.

The rearrangement uses TRBV30 and TRBJ2-7; no clear D. CDR3 length: 8 residues. The V gene lost 8 bases and the J gene lost 5 bases, with 4 bases spanning the gap. Per the germline V gene, CDR1 is GTSNPN and CDR2 is SVGIG (reference sequence). This chain's CDR3 is CAVDEQYF. The CDR3 DNA reads TGTGCCGTGGACGAGCAGTACTTC.

The J gene is TRBJ1-5, the V gene TRBV28; D not resolved. Trimming pared 8 bases from V and 0 bases from J, leaving 11 bases between. Germline loops: CDR1 MDHEN, CDR2 SYDVKM. This CDR3 region has 14 residues. The CDR3 DNA reads as TGTGCCAGCGTAAGGACGAATAGCAATCAGCCCCAGCATTTT. Amino acid sequence: CASVRTNSNQPQHF.

This clone has only a few counts. The chain couples TRBV28 to TRBJ1-4; 9 bases match TRBD1. Germline V gene lookup returns CDR1 MDHEN and CDR2 SYDVKM. This CDR3 has 14 amino acids. Trimming removed 6 bases from V and 10 bases from J; junction bases left unmatched: 9. CDR3 bases: TGTGCCAGCAGGTTCCGGGACAGGGTCGGAAAACTGTTTTTT. It codes for CASRFRDRVGKLFF. The full variable domain, rest sourced from reference TRBV28 and TRBJ1-4, is DVKVTQSSRYLVKRTGEKVFLECVQDMDHENMFWYRQDPGLGLRLIYFSYDVKMKEKGDIPEGYSVSREKKERFSLILESASTNQTSMYLCASRFRDRVGKLFFGSGTQLSVL.

J is TRBJ2-4 and V is TRBV4-3, with D perhaps matching TRBD1 (5 bases). Per germline, CDR1 LGHNA and CDR2 YSLEER. The CDR3 consists of 16 residues. Trimming cost V 4 bases and J 7 bases, with 20 bases left between them. The CDR3 region has the DNA TGCGCCAGCAGCCGTCTAAACCAGGGTAGTGGCAACATTCAGTACTTC. Its protein product is CASSRLNQGSGNIQYF.

The CDR3 DNA reads as TGTGCCAGTAGTATATACGGGAGGACCTACGAGCAGTACTTC. This encodes CASSIYGRTYEQYF. This chain joins TRBV19 and TRBJ2-7, with 7 bases lining up with TRBD2. Germline V gene data show CDR1 as LNHDA and CDR2 as SQIVND (reference sequence). The CDR3 extends over 14 amino acids. Losses at the gene ends were 2 bases for V and 2 bases for J; bases not matched to a gene: 3.

A single count supports this clone. The chain uses TRBV7-2 and TRBJ2-5; D is unclear. This CDR3 has 15 residues. Germline V lookup: CDR1 SGHTA, CDR2 FQGNSA. V gave up 1 base and J gave up 5 bases, with 14 bases separating them. Written as DNA, the CDR3 is TGTGCCAGCAGCTTAGTTGGCGGCGAATGGGAGACCCAGTACTTC. Translation gives CASSLVGGEWETQYF.

There are a few counts of this clone. The sample contains more than one DNA sequence encoding this CDR3. The chain has TRBV18 and TRBJ1-2; D not certain. Trimming took off 3 bases at V and 4 bases at J, with 6 bases between the two ends. CDR1 and CDR2 (germline): KGHSH, LQKENI. The CDR3 runs to 12 residues. The CDR3 nucleotides read TGTGCCAGCTCACCCCCCACCTATGGCTACACCTTC. Translating it yields CASSPPTYGYTF.

Of note for this clone: Given a much more abundant clone one base away, this may be a read error. The V gene is TRBV5-6, the J gene TRBJ1-2; no clear D gene. From germline, CDR1 is SGHDT and CDR2 YYEEEE. The CDR3 runs 12 residues. Deletions cut 0 bases from V and 2 bases from J, with 2 bases between. The CDR3 spells CASSLDNYGYTF. The CDR3, as DNA: TGTGCCAGCAGCTTGGACAACTATGGCTACACCTTC.

Concerning this clone itself: A far more abundant clone sits one base away, making this likely a read error. This specimen includes other DNA sequences encoding the same CDR3. The chain has TRBV4-2 and TRBJ1-2; TRBD1 might be the D (5 bases). The CDR3 has 17 residues. Trimming cost V 4 bases and J 4 bases, with 22 bases left between them. The germline CDR1 and CDR2 sequences are LGHNA and YNFKEQ. The CDR3 DNA reads as TGTGCCAGCAGCCCAGGGTCGGGCAGGGAATACGGCTATGGCTACACCTTC. This gives the protein CASSPGSGREYGYGYTF.

This sequence joins TRBV7-9 and TRBJ2-5; 7 bases are a match to TRBD1. V was clipped by 5 bases and J by 5 bases; unmatched bases: 11. This CDR3 spans 15 amino acids. The V gene's germline CDR1 is SEHNR and CDR2 FQNEAQ (reference sequence). CDR3 region: CASSQSRQGGETQYF. CDR3 coding DNA: TGTGCCAGCAGCCAATCCCGACAGGGTGGGGAGACCCAGTACTTC.

This clone was recorded a few times. The germline gene is not matched at one end of the junction; a read error may be the cause. This chain connects TRBV7-9 to TRBJ2-7; 10 bases line up with TRBD1. Looked up from germline, CDR1 is SEHNR and CDR2 is FQNEAQ (reference sequence). The CDR3 is 12 amino acids. CDR3 protein: CASSGQGGRLDF. In DNA form, the CDR3 reads TGTGCCAGCAGCGGACAGGGGGGGAGATTGGACTTC.